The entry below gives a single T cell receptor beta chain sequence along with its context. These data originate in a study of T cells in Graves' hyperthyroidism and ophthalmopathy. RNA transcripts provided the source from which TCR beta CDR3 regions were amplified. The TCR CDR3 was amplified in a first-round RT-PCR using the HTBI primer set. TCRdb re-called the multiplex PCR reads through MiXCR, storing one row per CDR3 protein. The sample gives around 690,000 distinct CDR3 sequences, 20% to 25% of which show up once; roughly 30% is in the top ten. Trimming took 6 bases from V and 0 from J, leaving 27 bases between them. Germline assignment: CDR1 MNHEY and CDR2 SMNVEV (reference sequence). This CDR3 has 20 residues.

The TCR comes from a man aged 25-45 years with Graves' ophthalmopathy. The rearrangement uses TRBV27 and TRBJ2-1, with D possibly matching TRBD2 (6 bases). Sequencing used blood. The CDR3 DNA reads TGTGCCAGCAGCACCCCCACCAGGGCGGGACGGTCCAGCTCCTACAATGAGCAGTTCTTC. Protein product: CASSTPTRAGRSSSYNEQFF.